These T cell receptor beta chains were read from a single sample in a study of T cell changes during pregnancy in multiple sclerosis. Repertoires were generated with immunoSEQ multiplex PCR, while TCRdb's copy carries only in-frame clones and drops some. This sample has 70,000 to 80,000 clones, with about 90% found just once. Specimen: CD4+ T cells from peripheral blood mononuclear cells, collected before pregnancy. Receptors originate from a female donor with multiple sclerosis, enrolled in a pregnancy study. CDR3s include the opening cysteine and the closing phenylalanine or tryptophan. A D gene is named only where the DNA matches it firmly. Not all rows give a size; the values are once, few, many and, for expanded clones, a class.

TRBV2	TRBJ1-1	-	-	CASRSDGGAGTEAFF	TGTGCCAGCAGATCCGACGGGGGGGCCGGGACTGAAGCTTTCTTT
TRBV6-4	TRBJ1-6	few	-	CASGTGLNSPLHF	TGTGCCAGCGGAACAGGGCTTAATTCACCCCTCCACTTT
TRBV6-1	TRBJ2-5	-	TRBD2	CASRSGGSGETQYF	TGTGCCAGCAGGTCGGGAGGGTCCGGGGAGACCCAGTACTTC
TRBV5-4	TRBJ1-1	-	-	CASSAARQPTPAFF	TGTGCCAGCAGCGCCGCTCGTCAACCGACTCCCGCTTTCTTT
TRBV2	TRBJ2-7	-	TRBD1	CASRMTGEWTYEQYF	TGTGCCAGCAGAATGACAGGGGAATGGACCTACGAGCAGTACTTC
TRBV11-2	TRBJ2-3	-	-	CASSPTGGRHYTDTQYF	TGTGCCAGCAGCCCTACCGGCGGGCGGCACTACACAGATACGCAGTATTTT
TRBV9	TRBJ1-5	-	-	CASSVNGGSNQPQHF	TGTGCCAGCAGCGTCAACGGCGGTAGCAATCAGCCCCAGCATTTT
TRBV5-4	TRBJ2-5	-	-	CASSSSGSGETQYF	TGTGCCAGCAGCTCCTCAGGGTCCGGCGAGACCCAGTACTTC
TRBV6-5	TRBJ2-3	-	TRBD2	CASSYSPSGGTDTQYF	TGTGCCAGCAGTTACTCGCCTAGCGGGGGGACAGATACGCAGTATTTT
TRBV15	TRBJ2-3	-	TRBD2	CATSRGLAGADTQYF	TGTGCCACCAGCAGGGGACTAGCGGGAGCAGATACGCAGTATTTT
TRBV9	TRBJ2-2	-	-	CASSASGPQGGELFF	TGTGCCAGCAGCGCCTCAGGTCCCCAGGGGGGGGAGCTGTTTTTT
TRBV5-6	TRBJ2-3	-	-	CASSPRVLSVDTQYF	TGTGCCAGCAGCCCTCGTGTACTCTCGGTAGATACGCAGTATTTT
TRBV7-3	TRBJ1-1	-	-	CASSLNRASTEAFF	TGTGCCAGCAGCTTAAACAGGGCAAGCACTGAAGCTTTCTTT
TRBV19	TRBJ2-3	-	TRBD2	CASSQDGLAGGTDTQYF	TGTGCCAGTAGTCAAGATGGACTAGCGGGGGGCACAGATACGCAGTATTTT
TRBV5-1	TRBJ1-1	-	-	CASSLAGAGEAFF	TGCGCCAGCAGCTTGGCAGGGGCGGGTGAAGCTTTCTTT
TRBV19	TRBJ1-1	-	-	CASSGGQLWTEAFF	TGTGCCAGTAGTGGTGGACAGTTATGGACTGAAGCTTTCTTT
TRBV28	TRBJ1-4	-	-	CASSFRVGEKLFF	TGTGCCAGCAGTTTCAGGGTGGGGGAAAAACTGTTTTTT
TRBV5-4	TRBJ1-3	few	TRBD1	CASSYKTGPGNTIYF	TGTGCCAGCAGCTACAAGACAGGGCCAGGTAACACCATATATTTT
TRBV7-2	TRBJ2-2	-	-	CASSQRVETRELFF	TGTGCCAGCAGCCAGAGGGTAGAAACCAGGGAGCTGTTTTTT
TRBV15	TRBJ2-7	-	TRBD1	CATRPSGGQGVDEQYF	TGTGCCACCAGGCCGTCCGGGGGACAGGGGGTTGACGAGCAGTACTTC
TRBV19	TRBJ2-1	-	TRBD1	CASRPGQGRSEQFF	TGTGCCAGTAGGCCCGGACAGGGTAGAAGTGAGCAGTTCTTC
TRBV19	TRBJ1-4	-	TRBD1	CASSRQGSVDEKLFF	TGTGCCAGTAGTAGACAGGGGTCGGTGGATGAAAAACTGTTTTTT
TRBV5-5	TRBJ1-2	-	-	CASSGQGYTF	TGTGCCAGCAGCGGACAGGGCTACACCTTC
TRBV5-1	TRBJ2-7	-	-	CASSSSTGTGREQYF	TGCGCCAGCAGCTCCTCAACAGGGACCGGGCGCGAGCAGTACTTC
TRBV5-1	TRBJ2-2	-	-	CASSTDLLSGELFF	TGCGCCAGCAGCACGGACTTGTTGTCCGGGGAGCTGTTTTTT
TRBV6-5	TRBJ1-2	-	TRBD1	CASSYATGDYGYTF	TGTGCCAGCAGTTACGCAACAGGGGACTATGGCTACACCTTC
TRBV9	TRBJ2-5	-	-	CASSSSGNHQETQYF	TGTGCCAGCAGCTCCTCAGGGAATCACCAAGAGACCCAGTACTTC
TRBV2	TRBJ2-6	once	TRBD1	CASLQGAFSGANVLTF	TGTGCCAGCTTGCAGGGGGCTTTCTCTGGGGCCAACGTCCTGACTTTC
TRBV5-4	TRBJ2-2	-	-	CASSSGVAGGELFF	TGTGCCAGCAGCTCCGGAGTGGCCGGCGGGGAGCTGTTTTTT
TRBV7-8	TRBJ1-1	-	-	CASSLVVTQNTEAFF	TGTGCCAGCAGCTTAGTGGTTACACAGAACACTGAAGCTTTCTTT
TRBV6-4	TRBJ2-7	-	-	CASSLPGTSGTYEQYF	TGTGCCAGCAGTCTCCCCGGGACATCCGGAACCTACGAGCAGTACTTC
TRBV7-9	TRBJ1-2	-	-	CASSLLGEGQLIGYTF	TGTGCCAGCAGCTTACTGGGAGAAGGCCAGCTAATCGGCTACACCTTC
TRBV5-4	TRBJ1-1	-	-	CASRSTVLNTEAFF	TGTGCCAGCAGGTCAACGGTCCTGAACACTGAAGCTTTCTTT
TRBV9	TRBJ2-7	-	TRBD1	CASSVGDRGFYEQYF	TGTGCCAGCAGCGTAGGGGACAGGGGATTCTACGAGCAGTACTTC
TRBV7-3	TRBJ1-1	few	-	CASSLGANTEAFF	TGTGCCAGCAGCTTAGGGGCGAACACTGAAGCTTTCTTT
TRBV6-5	TRBJ1-2	-	-	CASSYSEGSDYGYTF	TGTGCCAGCAGTTACTCAGAGGGAAGTGACTATGGCTACACCTTC
TRBV7-2	TRBJ2-5	-	-	CASSLGGIKGETQYF	TGTGCCAGCAGCTTAGGGGGCATAAAGGGAGAGACCCAGTACTTC
TRBV30	TRBJ2-5	-	-	CAWSVLETQYF	TGTGCCTGGAGTGTACTGGAGACCCAGTACTTC
TRBV18	TRBJ1-3	-	-	CASSPQGSGNTIYF	TGTGCCAGCTCACCTCAGGGATCTGGAAACACCATATATTTT
TRBV18	TRBJ2-5	-	TRBD2	CASSLGTSDRQTQYF	TGTGCCAGCTCACTCGGGACTAGCGATCGGCAGACCCAGTACTTC
TRBV5-1	TRBJ1-4	-	-	CASSPGANEKLFF	TGCGCCAGCAGCCCAGGCGCTAATGAAAAACTGTTTTTT
TRBV14	TRBJ2-3	-	TRBD2	CASSQAGLGGTDTQYF	TGTGCCAGCAGCCAAGCGGGACTAGGGGGCACAGATACGCAGTATTTT
TRBV13	TRBJ2-7	-	-	CASSLSRWRGSSYEQYF	TGTGCCAGCAGCTTATCCCGTTGGCGGGGTAGCTCCTACGAGCAGTACTTC
TRBV5-8	TRBJ1-4	-	-	CASSYPGRDEKLFF	TGTGCCAGCAGCTATCCGGGAAGAGATGAAAAACTGTTTTTT
TRBV7-9	TRBJ2-1	-	TRBD1	CASSLGTGVYNEQFF	TGTGCCAGCAGCCTGGGGACAGGGGTGTACAATGAGCAGTTCTTC
TRBV27	TRBJ2-7	-	-	CASKDTPYSYEQYF	TGTGCCAGCAAGGACACCCCATACTCCTACGAGCAGTACTTC
TRBV2	TRBJ2-7	-	-	CASSEQGGEQYF	TGTGCCAGCAGTGAACAGGGTGGCGAGCAGTACTTC
TRBV19	TRBJ2-3	-	-	CASKGNFRVTDTQYF	TGTGCCTCCAAGGGGAATTTCAGGGTTACAGATACGCAGTATTTT